This T cell receptor beta chain was obtained from a study of PD-L1 blockade in urothelial cancer. Study background: It was in the mid-2010s that patients started atezolizumab at 1,200 mg intravenously every 3 weeks. Once treatment had started, blood was analyzed at 3 weeks (second dose) and again at 6 weeks.

Note on this clone: Its antigen is still unknown.

TCRdb keeps only in-frame clones here, not all; method: immunoSEQ multiplex PCR. The sample has just under 65,000 clones; roughly 77% are singletons. CDR3 length: 16 amino acids. CDR1 ENHRY and CDR2 SYGVKD come from the germline V gene. V shed 2 bases and J shed 4 bases, with 15 bases lying between them. Study results and caveats: Tumor-associated clones in the blood of durable-benefit patients grew more at 3 weeks.

The time point denotes: pretreatment peripheral blood. Patients each gave 1 to 8 samples, pretreatment and on-treatment. This clonotype was obtained from a man aged 70-80 years with urothelial cancer. The chain joins TRBV10-3 to TRBJ1-5; maybe TRBD1 (5 bases). Sequencing used PBMCs, obtained around atezolizumab (anti-PD-L1) treatment. CDR3 nucleotide sequence: TGTGCCATCAGTGAGGTCCGCGGGGGACCAAATCAGCCCCAGCATTTT. Translated: CAISEVRGGPNQPQHF.